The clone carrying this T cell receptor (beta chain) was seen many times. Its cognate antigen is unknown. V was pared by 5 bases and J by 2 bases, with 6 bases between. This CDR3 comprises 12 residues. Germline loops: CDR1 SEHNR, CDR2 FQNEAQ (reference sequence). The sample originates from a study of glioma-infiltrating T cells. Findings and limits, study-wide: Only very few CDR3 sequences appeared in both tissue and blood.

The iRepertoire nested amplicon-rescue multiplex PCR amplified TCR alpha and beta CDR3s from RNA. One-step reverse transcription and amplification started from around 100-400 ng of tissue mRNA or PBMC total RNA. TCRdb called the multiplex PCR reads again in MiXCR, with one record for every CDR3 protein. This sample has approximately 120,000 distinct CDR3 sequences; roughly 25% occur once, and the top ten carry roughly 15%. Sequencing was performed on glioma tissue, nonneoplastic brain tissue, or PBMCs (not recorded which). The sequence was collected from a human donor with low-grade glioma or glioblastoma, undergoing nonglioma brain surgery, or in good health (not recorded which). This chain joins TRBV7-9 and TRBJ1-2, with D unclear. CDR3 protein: CASSPLNYGYTF. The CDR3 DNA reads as TGTGCCAGCAGCCCCCTCAACTATGGCTACACCTTC.